The 11 T cell receptor beta chains below come from one sample, sequenced in a study of blood T cell repertoires in COVID-19. The protocol was immunoSEQ multiplex PCR, while the TCRdb copy is restricted to in-frame clones and leaves out a portion. The sample consists of roughly 290,000 clones, around 85% of them appearing once. The sequencing sample was made of peripheral blood. The source of these receptors is a woman aged 50 to 65 with active or convalescent COVID-19.

The rearrangement joins TRBV15 to TRBJ1-5, with 7 bases fitting TRBD1. CDR3 length: 15 amino acids. Germline-derived CDR1 and CDR2 are LNHNV and YYDKDF (reference sequence). V shed 0 bases and J 10 bases; nucleotides not matched to a gene: 9. The CDR3 here is CATSRETGRSIPQHF. The CDR3 region has the DNA TGTGCCACCAGCAGAGAGACAGGGAGGTCGATACCCCAGCATTTT.

Regarding this clone: Other DNA sequences from this sample encode an identical CDR3 as well. J is TRBJ2-3 and V is TRBV7-2, with D maybe TRBD2 (5 bases). The CDR3 length is 15 residues. Trimming pared 5 bases from V and 1 base from J, leaving 13 bases between. Looked up from germline, CDR1 is SGHTA and CDR2 is FQGNSA. DNA of the CDR3: TGTGCCAGCAGCCTTGGACTGGGAGGCACAGATACGCAGTATTTT. It specifies CASSLGLGGTDTQYF.

This clone was seen many times. This chain connects TRBV5-1 to TRBJ2-1; 12 bases are a match to TRBD2. The CDR3 totals 15 residues. Germline CDR1 reads SGHRS; CDR2 reads YFSETQ. Unmatched junction bases numbered 5, after V lost 4 bases and J lost 6 bases. The CDR3 loop reads CASSRTSGMGNEQFF. CDR3 coding DNA: TGCGCCAGCAGCCGGACTAGCGGGATGGGCAATGAGCAGTTCTTC.

The chain joins TRBV10-2 to TRBJ1-2; D gene ambiguous. The V end was cut by 4 bases, the J end by 4 bases, with 7 bases between. The CDR3 has 12 residues. Germline assignment: CDR1 WSHSY and CDR2 SAAADI. The CDR3 spells CASSGSSYGYTF. The DNA of the CDR3 is TGCGCCAGCAGTGGTAGCTCCTATGGCTACACCTTC.

The chain joins TRBV28 to TRBJ1-4, with unresolved D. Looked up from germline, CDR1 is MDHEN and CDR2 is SYDVKM. The CDR3 totals 13 residues. V lost 5 bases to trimming and J lost 3 bases, with 7 bases between them. In nucleotides, the CDR3 is TGTGCCAGCAGTGCGGTTCCTAATGAAAAACTGTTTTTT. Translation: CASSAVPNEKLFF.

The table lists this clone with a few counts. The chain links TRBV10-2 to TRBJ2-7; a weak D match, TRBD2 (5 bases). V shed 1 base and J shed 6 bases, with 13 bases lying between them. CDR1 is WSHSY and CDR2 is SAAADI in the germline V gene. The CDR3 contains 14 residues. The chain's CDR3 is CASSEYGGRAEQYF. CDR3 DNA: TGCGCCAGCAGTGAGTATGGAGGCCGAGCCGAGCAGTACTTC.

This clone was detected many times. Lacking the conserved final phenylalanine or tryptophan, this CDR3 likely reflects a read error. The DNA is left out, because the CDR3 cannot be placed on it with certainty; the CDR3 is given as TCRdb lists it. The rearrangement uses TRBV7-5 and TRBJ1-4. TRBV7-5 is tagged as a pseudogene. The CDR3 adds up to 9 amino acids, both ends counted. CDR3 sequence: CVRIGGVSV.

This chain uses TRBV4-2 with TRBJ1-2, with D perhaps TRBD1 (5 bases). This CDR3 is built from 14 residues. Trimming shortened V by 6 bases and J by 4 bases, and 15 bases separated the two germline ends. The germline gives CDR1 LGHNA, CDR2 YNFKEQ. CDR3: CASRGNRRLYGYTF. CDR3 DNA sequence: TGTGCCAGCAGAGGGAACAGGCGACTCTATGGCTACACCTTC.

The sample holds a few counts of this clone. This sequence joins TRBV11-2 and TRBJ2-7, with TRBD1 identical over 9 bases. This CDR3 has 16 amino acids. After removal of 2 bases from V and 7 bases from J, the junction contained 12 bases not matched to a gene. Germline V gives CDR1 SGHAT, CDR2 FQNNGV. The CDR3 nucleotides are TGTGCCAGCAGCTTATTTTTACAGGGGGCTTGGGGGGAGCAGTACTTC. As protein: CASSLFLQGAWGEQYF. Full variable domain (rest looked up from reference TRBV11-2 and TRBJ2-7): EAGVAQSPRYKIIEKRQSVAFWCNPISGHATLYWYQQILGQGPKLLIQFQNNGVVDDSQLPKDRFSAERLKGVDSTLKIQPAKLEDSAVYLCASSLFLQGAWGEQYFGPGTRLTVT.

V and J are TRBV19 and TRBJ2-3; D uncertain. Looked up from germline, CDR1 is LNHDA and CDR2 is SQIVND (reference sequence). The CDR3 is 14 amino acids. Trimming pared 2 bases from V and 4 bases from J, leaving 10 bases between. The CDR3 DNA sequence: TGTGCCAGTAGTATACTTCAAAGCGCAGATACGCAGTATTTT. The encoded protein is CASSILQSADTQYF.

This sequence joins TRBV28 and TRBJ2-1; weak D call: TRBD2 (5 bases). Germline values: CDR1 MDHEN, CDR2 SYDVKM. Trimming removed 5 bases from V and 2 bases from J, with 16 bases in between. CDR3 size: 16 residues. CDR3 sequence reads: CASSPPPRRPYNEQFF. For the CDR3, the DNA is TGTGCCAGCAGTCCCCCTCCTAGGAGGCCCTACAATGAGCAGTTCTTC.